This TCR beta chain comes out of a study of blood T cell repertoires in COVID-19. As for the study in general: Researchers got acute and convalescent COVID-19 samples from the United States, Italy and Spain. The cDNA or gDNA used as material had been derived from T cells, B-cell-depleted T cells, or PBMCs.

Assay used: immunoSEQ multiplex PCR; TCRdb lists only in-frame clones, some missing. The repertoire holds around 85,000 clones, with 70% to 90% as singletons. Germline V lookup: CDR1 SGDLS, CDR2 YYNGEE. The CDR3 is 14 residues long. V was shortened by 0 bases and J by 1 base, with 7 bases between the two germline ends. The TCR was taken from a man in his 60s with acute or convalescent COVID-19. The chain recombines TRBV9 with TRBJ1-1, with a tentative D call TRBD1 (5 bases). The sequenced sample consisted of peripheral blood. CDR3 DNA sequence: TGTGCCAGCAGCGTAGGCGGACAGAACACTGAAGCTTTCTTT. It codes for CASSVGGQNTEAFF.